This TCR beta chain was retrieved from a study of blood T cell repertoires in COVID-19. V was trimmed by 6 bases and J by 2 bases, leaving 12 bases between them. The CDR3 spans 14 residues. From germline, CDR1 is LNHDA and CDR2 SQIVND (reference sequence). The data were produced by immunoSEQ multiplex PCR, yet TCRdb's version contains in-frame clones alone and is incomplete. Here the sample spans around 280,000 clones, around nine tenths being singletons. Sequences were obtained from PBMCs or T cells enriched from blood (not recorded which). The clonotype originates from a woman aged 40 to 55 who had recovered from COVID-19. The chain joins TRBV19 to TRBJ2-3; a possible D gene is TRBD2 (7 bases). CDR3 sequence reads: CASSQGRDTDTQYF. The CDR3 DNA reads TGTGCCAGTAGCCAGGGGAGGGACACAGATACGCAGTATTTT.